The 14 T cell receptor beta chains below all came from one sample that was sequenced in a study of cytomegalovirus exposure and HLA in healthy donors. Both 60 Vbeta primers and 13 Jbeta primers went into the PCR. Method: immunoSEQ multiplex PCR; TCRdb's copy keeps in-frame clones and lacks some. This sample has roughly 120,000 clones, with under 85% found just once. Specimen: PBMCs. The receptors were gathered from a man aged 25-45 years in good health and CMV-seropositive.

The rearrangement links TRBV10-3 to TRBJ2-1; a possible D gene is TRBD1 (6 bases). There are 15 residues in the CDR3. Germline V gene lookup returns CDR1 ENHRY and CDR2 SYGVKD. Trimming removed 6 bases at V and 4 bases at J, with 16 bases between. The CDR3 sequence: CAISKRTETYNEQFF. CDR3 nucleotides: TGTGCCATCAGCAAGCGGACAGAGACATACAATGAGCAGTTCTTC.

This chain links TRBV19 with TRBJ2-7; weak D call: TRBD2 (6 bases). The CDR3 consists of 14 residues. V was pared by 2 bases and J by 4 bases, with 12 bases between. Germline CDR1 and CDR2: LNHDA and SQIVND (reference sequence). In nucleotides, the CDR3 is TGTGCCAGTAGTATAATGGGAGGAGATTACGAGCAGTACTTC. Translation: CASSIMGGDYEQYF.

The CDR3 here is CASSLMYSNQPQHF. CDR3 DNA: TGTGCCAGCAGTTTAATGTATAGCAATCAGCCCCAGCATTTT. This rearrangement joins TRBV27 to TRBJ1-5, with no clear D. V was clipped by 2 bases and J by 0 bases, with 5 bases between them. Germline V gives CDR1 MNHEY, CDR2 SMNVEV (reference sequence). CDR3 length: 14 amino acids.

This clone was seen once. This chain uses TRBV11-2 with TRBJ1-4; D may be TRBD1 (6 bases). CDR1 and CDR2 (germline): SGHAT, FQNNGV. The CDR3 extends over 16 amino acids. V lost 0 bases and J lost 1, with 9 bases in between. CDR3 loop: CASSLENRETNEKLFF. The CDR3 nucleotides are TGTGCCAGCAGCTTAGAGAACAGGGAAACTAATGAAAAACTGTTTTTT.

This clone was seen a few times. The chain combines TRBV6-1 with TRBJ1-4, with D unresolved. V lost 4 bases to trimming and J lost 8 bases, with 17 bases between them. The CDR3 contains 15 residues. Germline CDR1 MNHNS, CDR2 SASEGT. The CDR3 DNA sequence: TGTGCCAGCAGTGCCGAGGCCCGACGGTTAGAAAAACTGTTTTTT. Amino acid sequence: CASSAEARRLEKLFF.

A remark on this clone: A read error may account for a junction end that differs from germline. Written as DNA, the CDR3 is TGTTCCAGCAGCGACAGGGGATACGAGCAGTACTTC. Its translation: CSSSDRGYEQYF. The rearrangement links TRBV7-9 to TRBJ2-7, with 8 bases identical to TRBD1. The CDR3 runs 12 residues. The germline CDR1 and CDR2 sequences are SEHNR and FQNEAQ (reference sequence).

This chain uses TRBV19 with TRBJ2-1; D is perhaps TRBD1 (5 bases). Germline CDR1 is LNHDA and CDR2 is SQIVND (reference sequence). The V and J ends lost 3 bases and 10 bases respectively, with 10 bases between them. CDR3 length equals 12 residues. The CDR3 DNA reads as TGTGCCAGTAGTATCGCAGGGTACGAGCAGTTCTTC. Translated: CASSIAGYEQFF.

This clone was seen just once. The gene calls are TRBV10-1 and TRBJ2-2; D unresolved. The CDR3 has 14 residues. Per the germline V gene, CDR1 is WNHNN and CDR2 is SYGVQD (reference sequence). Trimming left V 6 bases short and J 3 bases short, with 11 bases between. The CDR3 DNA reads TGCGCCAGCAGCTCCGGCAGGTACACCGGGGAGCTGTTTTTT. Translating gives CASSSGRYTGELFF.

J is TRBJ1-2 and V is TRBV19; perhaps TRBD1 as D (5 bases). Germline V gene lookup returns CDR1 LNHDA and CDR2 SQIVND (reference sequence). V was shortened by 5 bases and J by 6 bases, with 13 bases between the two germline ends. The CDR3 length is 13 residues. The CDR3 coding sequence is TGTGCCAGTAGTTTATCGCGGGGGGATGGCTACACCTTC. As protein: CASSLSRGDGYTF.

This clone appeared a single time. The rearrangement joins TRBV19 to TRBJ1-1; the match to TRBD1 covers 9 bases. Germline trimming cut 10 bases from V and 8 bases from J; bases unmatched to any gene: 8. The CDR3 covers 12 residues. CDR1 is LNHDA, CDR2 SQIVND, per germline (reference sequence). CDR3 sequence (DNA): TGTGCCACCGGGACAGGGCCCACGGAAGCTTTCTTT. This gives the protein CATGTGPTEAFF.

The CDR3, as DNA: TGTGCCAGCAGCGACTTCATGTTACGTTTAGCCAAAAACATTCAGTACTTC. Protein sequence: CASSDFMLRLAKNIQYF. This chain links TRBV11-2 with TRBJ2-4; D uncertain. Looked up from germline, CDR1 is SGHAT and CDR2 is FQNNGV. Trimming pared 5 bases from V and 0 bases from J, leaving 17 bases between. This CDR3 is 17 amino acids long.

The rearrangement joins TRBV5-6 to TRBJ2-2; D ambiguous. Germline CDR1 reads SGHDT; CDR2 reads YYEEEE. The V gene lost 4 bases and the J gene lost 0 bases, with 13 bases spanning the gap. CDR3 size: 16 residues. The CDR3 loop is CASSPRRVSNTGELFF. CDR3 DNA sequence: TGTGCCAGCAGCCCGCGCCGGGTTTCGAACACCGGGGAGCTGTTTTTT.

This clone was seen once. The chain employs TRBV30 and TRBJ2-7; unclear D gene. Trimming took 0 bases from V and 0 from J, leaving 9 bases between them. Germline loops: CDR1 GTSNPN, CDR2 SVGIG (reference sequence). This CDR3 spans 14 amino acids. Here the CDR3 reads CAWSVPRRSYEQYF. The DNA of the CDR3 is TGTGCCTGGAGTGTACCGCGGCGCTCCTACGAGCAGTACTTC.

The CDR3 sequence: CASSLSWASEAFF. The CDR3 region has the DNA TGTGCCAGCAGTTTGTCTTGGGCGTCTGAAGCTTTCTTT. J is TRBJ1-1 and V is TRBV27; D call uncertain. The CDR3 has 13 residues. Germline values: CDR1 MNHEY, CDR2 SMNVEV (reference sequence). Trimming removed 3 bases from V and 6 bases from J, with 11 bases in between.